The entry below describes one T cell receptor (beta chain). Methods used by the authors: For nucleated cells, counts were estimated from reference gene primer amplification. Measured with immunoSEQ multiplex PCR; TCRdb has only the in-frame clones, and not every one. That table furnishes V, J and clone size, whereas the DNA furnished D and trimming. The repertoire holds 35,000 to 45,000 clones, with less than 85% as singletons. This record comes from a study of blood T cell repertoires in COVID-19. Overall study context: Italy, Spain and the United States were the sources of the convalescent and acute COVID-19 samples. The cDNA or gDNA used as material had been derived from T cells, B-cell-depleted T cells, or PBMCs.

The CDR3 sequence is 14 residues long. V shed 4 bases and J shed 2 bases, with 11 bases lying between them. Per germline, CDR1 LNHDA and CDR2 SQIVND (reference sequence). Sequencing input: peripheral blood. This clonotype was obtained from a man in his 70s with acute or convalescent COVID-19. The chain uses TRBV19 and TRBJ1-1, with a tentative D call TRBD1 (6 bases). The CDR3 nucleotides read TGTGCCAGTAGTACCCTACAGGGAAACACTGAAGCTTTCTTT. It specifies CASSTLQGNTEAFF.